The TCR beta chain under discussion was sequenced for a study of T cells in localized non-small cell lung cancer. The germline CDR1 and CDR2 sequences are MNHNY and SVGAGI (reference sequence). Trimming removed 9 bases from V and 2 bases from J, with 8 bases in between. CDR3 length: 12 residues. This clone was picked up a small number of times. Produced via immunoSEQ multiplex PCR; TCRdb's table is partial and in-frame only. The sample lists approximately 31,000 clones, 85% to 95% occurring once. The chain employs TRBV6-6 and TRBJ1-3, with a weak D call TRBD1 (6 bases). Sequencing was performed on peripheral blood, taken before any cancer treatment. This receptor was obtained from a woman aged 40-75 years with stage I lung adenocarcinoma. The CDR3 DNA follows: TGTGCCAGTAGGGACACTGGAAACACCATATATTTT. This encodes CASRDTGNTIYF.